Listed here are 14 T cell receptor beta chains from one sample, sequenced in a study of T cells after yellow fever vaccination. TCRdb re-derived calls from the 5' RACE reads in MiXCR, one entry per CDR3 protein. The sample lists a few hundred thousand distinct CDR3 sequences, less than 9.5% occurring once. This specimen consisted of CD4+ T cells sorted from PBMCs, obtained 5 days after the yellow fever booster vaccination. The receptor set was obtained from a man aged 18 to 35 who received the YFV17D yellow fever vaccine.

The chain couples TRBV4-1 to TRBJ2-1; 8 nucleotides agree with TRBD1. V was clipped by 0 bases and J by 4 bases; unmatched bases: 2. The CDR3 length is 15 residues. In germline, CDR1 is MGHRA, CDR2 YSYEKL. CDR3 sequence reads: CASSQDYRGYNEQFF. The DNA for the CDR3 is TGCGCCAGCAGCCAAGACTACAGGGGGTACAATGAGCAGTTCTTC.

V is TRBV6-5 and J is TRBJ1-6; possibly TRBD1 for D (5 bases). The CDR3 contains 15 residues. V was pared by 4 bases and J by 10 bases, with 17 bases between. CDR1 and CDR2 (germline): MNHEY, SVGAGI. For the CDR3, the DNA is TGTGCCAGCAGTTTGAAGTGGGGCCTCGACTCACCCCTCCACTTT. Its protein product is CASSLKWGLDSPLHF.

J is TRBJ2-5 and V is TRBV20-1; 7 bases map to TRBD2. Looked up from germline, CDR1 is DFQATT and CDR2 is SNEGSKA (reference sequence). This CDR3 contains 13 residues. Trimming removed 5 bases from V and 1 base from J; junction bases left unmatched: 4. The CDR3 bases are TGCAGTGCTCCCCGGGAGGCCCAAGAGACCCAGTACTTC. Its protein is CSAPREAQETQYF.

The chain employs TRBV7-9 and TRBJ2-5, with a possible D match to TRBD1 (7 bases). Germline V lookup: CDR1 SEHNR, CDR2 FQNEAQ (reference sequence). This CDR3 contains 13 residues. Trimming removed 8 bases from V and 7 bases from J, with 17 bases in between. CDR3 protein: CASRLRRGRTQYF. As DNA, the CDR3 is TGTGCCAGCCGTCTTCGGAGGGGGCGGACCCAGTACTTC.

The chain couples TRBV29-1 to TRBJ1-6; D perhaps matches TRBD1 (6 bases). V lost 4 bases and J 13 bases, leaving 20 bases between the germline ends. This CDR3 contains 14 residues. CDR1 is SQVTM, CDR2 ANQGSEA, per germline. The CDR3 bases are TGCAGCGTTGGGCGGGGGGCCCCCACGCCTCCCCTCCACTTT. This codes for CSVGRGAPTPPLHF.

This clonotype showed up just a few times. V and J are TRBV5-5 and TRBJ2-3; either TRBD1 or TRBD2 may supply D (7 bases each). The germline V gene encodes CDR1 SGHKS and CDR2 YYEKEE (reference sequence). Trimming pared 3 bases from V and 4 bases from J, leaving 15 bases between. The CDR3 runs to 15 residues. The CDR3 DNA is TGTGCCAGCAGCTGGGGGGGACAGTACCCAGATACGCAGTATTTT. It translates to CASSWGGQYPDTQYF.

The table lists this clonotype with a few counts. The V call is TRBV20-1, the J call TRBJ1-4; no definite D call. The V gene lost 6 bases and the J gene lost 7 bases, with 18 bases spanning the gap. Looked up from germline, CDR1 is DFQATT and CDR2 is SNEGSKA (reference sequence). The CDR3 is 14 amino acids. In DNA, the CDR3 is TGCAGTGCGAGTGTGGAGGGTTGGGGTGAAAAACTGTTTTTT. The encoded protein is CSASVEGWGEKLFF.

This clonotype was detected only a few times. The rearrangement uses TRBV7-2 and TRBJ2-2; TRBD2 matches at 8 bases. This CDR3 contains 16 residues. Germline trimming cut 5 bases from V and 0 bases from J; bases unmatched to any gene: 5. In germline, CDR1 is SGHTA, CDR2 FQGNSA. The CDR3 DNA follows: TGTGCCAGCAGCCAGCGGGGGCCAACGAACACCGGGGAGCTGTTTTTT. Translated: CASSQRGPTNTGELFF. Variable domain in full (rest from reference TRBV7-2 and TRBJ2-2): GAGVSQSPSNKVTEKGKDVELRCDPISGHTALYWYRQSLGQGLEFLIYFQGNSAPDKSGLPSDRFSAERTGGSVSTLTIQRTQQEDSAVYLCASSQRGPTNTGELFFGEGSRLTVL.

This clonotype was picked up a small number of times. The genes are TRBV7-8 and TRBJ2-2; the D gene is possibly TRBD2 (6 bases). In germline, CDR1 is SGHVS, CDR2 FQNEAQ. V gave up 1 base and J gave up 1 base, with 10 bases separating them. The CDR3 is 16 residues long. Written as DNA, the CDR3 is TGTGCCAGCAGCTTAGTCGCCGGGGGGAACACCGGGGAGCTGTTTTTT. It yields the protein CASSLVAGGNTGELFF.

V gene TRBV4-1 combines with J gene TRBJ1-2; 8 nucleotides align to TRBD1. Germline CDR1 reads MGHRA; CDR2 reads YSYEKL. The CDR3 loop spans 16 amino acids. Losses at the gene ends were 3 bases for V and 7 bases for J; bases not matched to a gene: 13. The CDR3 region has the DNA TGCGCCAGCAGCCATGTAAGCAGGGGGCGCGGTAGTGGCTACACCTTC. This sequence encodes CASSHVSRGRGSGYTF.

This clonotype came up many times. The CDR3 DNA reads as TGTGCCACTGGTCGGGGGGGAACCGGGGAGCTGTTTTTT. Protein sequence: CATGRGGTGELFF. The chain is built from TRBV10-3 and TRBJ2-2; 8 bases match TRBD2. The CDR3 runs to 13 residues. The junction had 6 bases not matched to a gene; V was cut back by 10 bases and J by 5 bases. CDR1 is ENHRY and CDR2 is SYGVKD in the germline V gene.

The chain employs TRBV4-3 and TRBJ1-6, with D hard to call. In germline, CDR1 is LGHNA, CDR2 YSLEER. The CDR3 extends over 16 amino acids. Trimming took off 1 base at V and 0 bases at J, with 7 bases between the two ends. The DNA of the CDR3 is TGCGCCAGCAGCCAAGTGGAGAGCTCCTATAATTCACCCCTCCACTTT. Its translation is CASSQVESSYNSPLHF.

This clonotype was observed a handful of times. The rearrangement joins TRBV6-2 or TRBV6-3 to TRBJ1-2; D is undetermined. V lost 2 bases, J lost 7 bases, and 5 bases lay in between. Germline CDR1 and CDR2: MNHEY and SVGEGT. The CDR3 consists of 11 residues. Here the CDR3 reads CASSYGGGYTF. DNA of the CDR3: TGTGCCAGCAGTTACGGAGGTGGCTACACCTTC.

This chain joins TRBV5-1 and TRBJ2-1, with 9 bases matching TRBD2. Germline-derived CDR1 and CDR2 are SGHRS and YFSETQ. This CDR3 spans 15 amino acids. V was pared by 1 base and J by 6 bases, with 5 bases of the junction left unmatched. This CDR3 reads CASSLWASGVNEQFF. CDR3 DNA: TGCGCCAGCAGCTTGTGGGCTAGCGGGGTCAATGAGCAGTTCTTC.